A single sample gave rise to the 8 T cell receptor beta chains below, sequenced in a study of cytomegalovirus exposure and HLA in healthy donors. Use of 60 Vbeta and 13 Jbeta primers characterized the PCR. Sequencing was performed with immunoSEQ multiplex PCR; in TCRdb, only in-frame clones are kept and a portion is missing. The sample carries more than 80,000 clones, approximately 81% recorded once. The sequenced sample consisted of PBMCs. The receptors were gathered from a girl aged 2 to 9 in good health and CMV-seropositive.

The chain combines TRBV27 with TRBJ2-7; D is unresolved. Per the germline V gene, CDR1 is MNHEY and CDR2 is SMNVEV (reference sequence). The CDR3 sequence is 16 residues long. V lost 3 bases and J lost 0, with 15 bases in between. Here the CDR3 DNA reads TGTGCCAGCAGTTTGAAGACACCTCCGAACTCCTACGAGCAGTACTTC. It yields the protein CASSLKTPPNSYEQYF.

The rearrangement joins TRBV19 to TRBJ1-1; 7 bases fit TRBD1. The CDR3 extends over 14 amino acids. After removal of 3 bases from V and 2 bases from J, the junction contained 3 bases not matched to a gene. CDR1 and CDR2 (germline): LNHDA, SQIVND (reference sequence). The chain's CDR3 is CASSMGQPNTEAFF. The CDR3 bases are TGTGCCAGTAGTATGGGACAGCCCAACACTGAAGCTTTCTTT.

The chain combines TRBV7-2 with TRBJ2-5; D is possibly TRBD1 (6 bases). Germline CDR1 SGHTA, CDR2 FQGNSA. The CDR3 loop spans 13 amino acids. V was cut by 3 bases and J by 4 bases, with 9 bases left in between. In DNA, the CDR3 is TGTGCCAGCAGCTTTGGGGGCCGAGAGACCCAGTACTTC. Translated: CASSFGGRETQYF.

The genes are TRBV7-2 and TRBJ2-5, with D perhaps matching TRBD2 (5 bases). In germline, CDR1 is SGHTA, CDR2 FQGNSA. V was pared by 4 bases and J by 5 bases, with 11 bases between. This CDR3 is 13 amino acids long. This chain's CDR3 is CASSYLRGETQYF. In DNA form, the CDR3 reads TGTGCCAGCAGCTACCTGCGCGGGGAGACCCAGTACTTC.

The chain recombines TRBV27 with TRBJ1-1; D is uncertain. The germline V gene encodes CDR1 MNHEY and CDR2 SMNVEV (reference sequence). CDR3 length equals 14 residues. With 2 bases removed from V and 7 bases from J, the gap between germline ends came to 14 bases. The CDR3 nucleotides are TGTGCCAGCAGTTTAATCTGGGCAAGTAGTGAAGCTTTCTTT. It codes for CASSLIWASSEAFF.

The chain combines TRBV7-9 with TRBJ2-3; D gene uncertain. V was trimmed by 5 bases and J by 0 bases, leaving 9 bases between them. The germline CDR1 and CDR2 sequences are SEHNR and FQNEAQ (reference sequence). The CDR3 contains 14 residues. The CDR3 DNA follows: TGTGCCAGCAGCCCCCCGACTAGCACAGATACGCAGTATTTT. Protein product: CASSPPTSTDTQYF.

The gene calls are TRBV15 and TRBJ1-5, with 10 bases aligning to TRBD1. J lost 1 base, V lost 3 bases, and 3 bases had no gene match. The CDR3 sequence is 16 residues long. Per germline, CDR1 LNHNV and CDR2 YYDKDF (reference sequence). The CDR3 DNA sequence: TGTGCCACCAGCAGTACGACAGGGGGCAGCAATCAGCCCCAGCATTTT. It yields the protein CATSSTTGGSNQPQHF.

This clone has a handful of counts. V and J are TRBV4-1 and TRBJ2-7; maybe TRBD2 (5 bases). This CDR3 region has 15 residues. The V end was cut by 8 bases, the J end by 4 bases, with 21 bases between. In germline, CDR1 is MGHRA, CDR2 YSYEKL. The CDR3 region has the DNA TGCGCCAGCTCACTAGTCGGGGTCGCCGCGTACGAGCAGTACTTC. Its protein is CASSLVGVAAYEQYF.